The 8 T cell receptor beta chains given below trace back to one sample, sequenced in a study of beta chain features in type 1 diabetes. Study-level results: A moderate, significant TCRB CDR3 shortening appeared in type 1 diabetes across four CD4+ subsets.

Reverse transcription of all isolated RNA meant that expressed TCRB transcripts were sequenced. Some clones are missing from TCRdb's copy, which holds only in-frame ones; the method was immunoSEQ multiplex PCR. The data hold 300,000 to 400,000 clones, with roughly 8.8% observed a single time. These receptors have no known antigen. The sample taken for sequencing was central memory CD4+ T cells from blood. The source of these receptors is a man aged 25 to 45 with type 1 diabetes.

In its sample, this clone was seen a few times. The chain employs TRBV4-3 and TRBJ2-1, with D uncertain. Deletions cut 0 bases from V and 7 bases from J, with 13 bases between. This CDR3 contains 15 residues. Germline V gene lookup returns CDR1 LGHNA and CDR2 YSLEER. For the CDR3, the DNA is TGCGCCAGCAGCCAAGATCCCTATTTGGGAAATGAGCAGTTCTTC. Its protein is CASSQDPYLGNEQFF.

The CDR3 reads CASSLGGAGSLETQYF. The CDR3 DNA follows: TGTGCCAGCAGCTTAGGCGGGGCGGGGTCGCTAGAGACCCAGTACTTC. The V call is TRBV11-3, the J call TRBJ2-5, with D tentatively TRBD2 (6 bases). CDR1 and CDR2 from the germline V gene are SGHNT and YENEEA. This CDR3 is built from 16 residues. Trimming cost V 1 base and J 4 bases, with 16 bases left between them.

This clone was counted many times. This chain joins TRBV5-6 and TRBJ2-2; a weak D match, TRBD1 (6 bases). This CDR3 spans 19 amino acids. Germline values: CDR1 SGHDT, CDR2 YYEEEE. With 4 bases removed from V and 1 base from J, the gap between germline ends came to 23 bases. The CDR3: CASSAIGRTDRKNTGELFF. The DNA for the CDR3 is TGTGCCAGCAGCGCCATTGGGCGGACAGACCGAAAGAACACCGGGGAGCTGTTTTTT.

This rearrangement joins TRBV2 to TRBJ1-5; no clear D. Trimming took off 5 bases at V and 4 bases at J, with 9 bases between the two ends. CDR1 and CDR2 from the germline V gene are SNHLY and FYNNEI. The CDR3 loop spans 13 amino acids. The CDR3 coding sequence is TGTGCCAGCAGTTCGGAGGGAAATCAGCCCCAGCATTTT. Residues: CASSSEGNQPQHF.

The CDR3 here is CASYRGGWNTEAFF. CDR3 DNA: TGTGCGAGCTACCGCGGGGGCTGGAACACTGAAGCTTTCTTT. The V call is TRBV19, the J call TRBJ1-1, with D possibly TRBD1 on 6 matching bases. The CDR3 is 14 amino acids. The germline CDR1 and CDR2 sequences are LNHDA and SQIVND (reference sequence).

This chain joins TRBV7-2 and TRBJ2-5; no definite D call. Per the germline V gene, CDR1 is SGHTA and CDR2 is FQGNSA. This CDR3 is 14 amino acids long. Trimming removed 7 bases from V and 0 bases from J, with 12 bases in between. CDR3 sequence reads: CASTLIGYQETQYF. CDR3 DNA sequence: TGTGCCAGCACCCTTATTGGTTACCAAGAGACCCAGTACTTC.

This clone was detected many times. The chain employs TRBV4-3 and TRBJ2-3, with D unresolved. This CDR3 has 15 amino acids. Germline CDR1 and CDR2: LGHNA and YSLEER. Trimming stripped 0 bases from V and 6 bases from J, with 13 bases between. This chain's CDR3 is CASSQDKWSEDTQYF. The CDR3 DNA is TGCGCCAGCAGCCAAGATAAGTGGTCAGAGGATACGCAGTATTTT.

This clone occurred a few times. This chain joins TRBV10-3 and TRBJ2-3; D may be TRBD2 (5 bases). V shed 11 bases and J shed 6 bases, with 12 bases lying between them. Germline CDR1 is ENHRY and CDR2 is SYGVKD. The CDR3 consists of 11 residues. The CDR3 spells CASGIGDTQYF. For the CDR3, the DNA is TGTGCCTCCGGGATTGGCGATACGCAGTATTTT.